This is a list of T cell receptor beta chains from one sample in a study of cytomegalovirus exposure and HLA in healthy donors. Sequencing was performed with immunoSEQ multiplex PCR; in TCRdb, only in-frame clones are kept and a portion is missing. This sample carries some 66,000 clones, 78% of them seen once, and the ten largest clones take 7.5% to 10%. The sample comprised PBMCs. Receptors originate from a man aged 40-55 years in good health and CMV-seronegative. CDR3s include the opening cysteine and the closing phenylalanine or tryptophan. A D gene is named only where the DNA matches it firmly.

V gene,D gene,CDR3 protein
TRBV28,NA,CASSERRNVAYEQYF
TRBV2,NA,CASSRGQLDSGNTIYF
TRBV10-3,NA,CAISEGAQGQPQHF
TRBV27,TRBD1,CASSLLAGGSQETQYF
TRBV7-9,NA,CASSPDGRYEQYF
TRBV18,TRBD2,CASSPLSCTSGSACEQYF
TRBV7-2,NA,CASSLARETQYF
TRBV4-1,NA,CASSQARGTEAFF
TRBV5-1,TRBD2,CASSLGTSGPETQYF
TRBV5-1,NA,CASSFGGRGNTEAFF
TRBV28,NA,CASRSSLANRMNEQFF
TRBV6-5,TRBD2,CASSYPSGGNTGELFF
TRBV2,NA,CASSEALGQRKANYGYTF
TRBV7-8,NA,CASSPAGQTGSPLHF
TRBV11-2,NA,CASSLGPNSNQPQHF
TRBV25-1,NA,CASSRTQETQYF
TRBV5-1,TRBD1,CASSYGQGSTGELFF
TRBV5-6,NA,CASTFLGGANVLTF
TRBV10-2,NA,CASRMGPTNTEAFF
TRBV5-1,NA,CASSSGTQARETQYF
TRBV14,TRBD1,CASSQVPQDRHQETQYF
TRBV28,TRBD1,CASSFPDRVSYEQYF
TRBV5-6,NA,CASSLANQPQHF
TRBV7-9,NA,CASSLASGATFF
TRBV2,TRBD2,CASSITSGPTYEQYF
TRBV6-1,TRBD2,CASSESRGRGEQFF
TRBV19,NA,CASSIQYQETQYF
TRBV21-1,NA,CASRTGDATNEKLFF
TRBV9,NA,CASSVAGVVNEQFF
TRBV9,NA,CASSVVGEALETQYF
TRBV10-2,NA,CASTRDFYEQYF
TRBV9,TRBD1,CASSVGVGTVYGYTF
TRBV5-6,TRBD1,CASSWDRGRTQYF
TRBV6-5,NA,CASSYQRGTGNTIYF
TRBV5-6,TRBD2,CASSRTSSGRADTQYF